The sequence of this T cell receptor beta chain was determined in a study of T cells in Graves' hyperthyroidism and ophthalmopathy (dated 2019 in TCRdb). Regarding the study in general: Peripheral blood samples were taken at the time of initial diagnosis, prior to any treatment. To identify distinguishing TCR V-J signatures, a discovery cohort of around 98 patients was used, comprising 40 to 45 with Graves' ophthalmopathy and around 57 with stable Graves' hyperthyroidism. Whether ophthalmopathy could be predicted prospectively was tested in an independent validation cohort made up of about 18 hyperthyroidism patients plus 17 patients who later progressed to ophthalmopathy. For training and testing, the 80 to 100 patients in the discovery cohort were randomly divided in a 7:3 ratio. The study also compared thyroid tissue and blood T-cell repertoires from roughly 6 Graves' hyperthyroidism patients. Following sampling, methimazole starting at 30 mg daily was given to hyperthyroidism patients, and high-dose intravenous methylprednisolone was given to ophthalmopathy patients. According to the paper, TCR Vbeta CDR3 sequencing was carried out on more than 120 peripheral blood samples, which came from fewer than 50 ophthalmopathy, about 75 hyperthyroidism and about 17 progressor patients.

The paper's findings and limits, for the study overall: Blood samples also contained most of the expanded thyroid clonotypes (frequency above 0.001), which suggests that blood repertoires may reflect thyroid immune responses. Sample size was not statistically predetermined, and investigators were not blinded to group allocation. A 13 V-J signature model separated ophthalmopathy from stable hyperthyroidism, with roughly 88% sensitivity and 81% to 83% specificity in cross-validation and 80%/75% in testing. In validation, the model predicted progression to ophthalmopathy a median of about 6.5 months before onset, with about 67% sensitivity and 72.22% specificity.

Graves' hyperthyroidism was defined as stable when no progression to ophthalmopathy occurred over 18 months of follow-up. Hyperthyroidism patients were newly diagnosed, had a disease duration of under 2 months, and were aged 18 to 65 years. The study excluded patients with uncontrolled infections, other autoimmune diseases, pregnancy or lactation. Diagnoses were established on the basis of clinical symptoms, serum thyroxine and TRAb, thyroid ultrasound, and orbital computed tomography. PBMCs were separated from around 9.1 ml of fresh peripheral blood using Ficoll-Paque density gradient centrifugation. Trizol reagent was used to extract total RNA, and RNA quality was then checked on an Agilent 2100 Bioanalyzer. As concerns this clonotype: This clone's antigen is unknown. No qualities accompany the bases; no much larger clone lies one base away.

TCR beta CDR3 regions were amplified from RNA transcripts. A first-round RT-PCR of the TCR CDR3 used the HTBI primer set with the Qiagen OneStep RT-PCR kit. A second multiplex PCR round built the libraries, followed by size selection and purification. Sequencing of the libraries was done on an Illumina HiSeq2000 using paired-end 100 bp reads. The published analysis was carried out like this. SOAPnuke was used to process the raw data, removing reads that contained adapters or uncalled bases, had a mean Phred below 15, or lacked an exact match to the constant primer or identifier. COPE v1.2.5 was used to merge the high-quality paired reads, and each unique nucleotide sequence was defined as a clonotype. Clonotypes were aligned to IMGT TRBV, TRBD and TRBJ reference segments using MiTCR v1.1. Only V-J combinations with frequency above 0.0001, covering about 99% of repertoires, were analysed. A TCS score was defined as the ratio of F50 (clonal expansion) to E x V (chaos), with BLOSUM62-based TCRdist applied between CDR3 peptides within each V-J. Welch's t-statistics and random forest reduced 500 to 650 V-J features to roughly 13, which were used in a naive Bayes classifier (R e1071). TCRdb reanalyzed the raw reads on its own, using fastp at Q25 for trimming and MiXCR for clone calling, and kept in-frame beta chains. Every entry covers one CDR3 protein and lists the most common genes and DNA from its rows. The V and J calls were not made by the authors but by TCRdb's processing. Counted in this sample were a few hundred thousand distinct CDR3 sequences; 15% to 19% of them appeared once. Together, the top ten hold 7.3% of the sample.

The sample taken for sequencing was blood. The origin of this receptor is a woman aged 25 to 39 with Graves' hyperthyroidism.

This receptor carries the CDR3 CASSELGQQVNSPLHF. Here is the DNA: TGTGCCAGCAGTGAATTGGGGCAGCAAGTTAATTCACCCCTCCACTTT. The V and J segments used are TRBV2 and TRBJ1-6; TRBD1 is a weak D gene call, 5 bases matching. The CDR3 sequence holds 16 residues, the cysteine and phenylalanine included. Only the CDR3 portion is preserved as DNA: 48 bases, with reading frame beginning at the first base. CDR1 and CDR2 were assigned from the germline V gene as SNHLY and FYNNEI. The V end loses 2 bases and the J end loses 6 bases, and a stretch of 14 bases separates them.